The present entry profiles one TCR beta chain with its context. Its antigen remains unidentified. No quality values exist for individual bases; no much larger clone is one base distant. This sample was taken from a study of shared clonotypes between healthy human individuals (dated by TCRdb to between 2020 and 2021). Broadly, across the study: A couple of women and a few men aged 18 to 49 years were included in the cohort. For each donor, CD4 naive and CD4 memory were each given three plates, CD8 naive was given two plates, and CD8 memory was given one plate. Blood TCR repertoires of five healthy adults were deeply sequenced to estimate repertoire size and the extent of clonotype sharing between individuals. Different laboratories and diverse techniques were used to prepare libraries and sequence TCR repertoires, to increase sequencing depth and limit assay-specific biases. Between about 0.8 and 9 billion PBMCs per donor were obtained by leukapheresis.

Healthy HIV-negative adults with no recently reported acute infections or vaccinations were included as donors. Only Caucasian adults living in Nashville, Tennessee, USA were represented among the donors. CD4+ T cells were enriched by magnetic negative selection; naive cells were then positively selected on CD45RA, and the negative fraction formed the memory subset. After blood collection by leukapheresis, PBMCs were isolated using Ficoll-Histopaque density gradient centrifugation and then cryopreserved in the vapor phase of liquid nitrogen. Purity and quantity of every magnetically sorted T cell population were checked by analytical flow cytometry. Each sorted fraction had its genomic DNA isolated and then quantified by UV absorbance on a Nanodrop 2000c. Using the deep immunoSEQ assay, multiplex PCR amplified TCR CDR3 regions from genomic DNA. Extracted genomic DNA from each cell subset was distributed evenly across all wells of several immunoSEQ 96-well plates, and each plate was treated as a replicate. For sorted subsets, each replicate PCR was loaded with around 200 ng genomic DNA, equivalent to 30,000 or so T cell genomes. The purified libraries were quantified using a Qubit 3.0 fluorometer, sized with a Bioanalyzer 2100, and then quantified again using the KAPA Library Quantification kit. Each immunoSEQ 96-well plate was sequenced on its own single-read 150-cycle Illumina NextSeq 550 flow cell. The paper's data handling went like this. Because the immunoSEQ output held only junctional sequences and lacked quality scores, the filtering could not match the filtering applied to full-length reads. To assign V/J genes and CDR3, sequences were annotated against IMGT germline references using PyIR, a Python wrapper for IgBLAST v1.9. Reads were filtered out if the reads had weak V/J assignments (E-value above 1e-6), no CDR3, stop codons, out-of-frame junctions, or ambiguous translated residues. A V3J clonotype was defined by an identical inferred V gene, J gene, and CDR3 amino acid sequence. Percentage overlap between repertoires was computed as shared unique clonotypes divided by the size of the smaller repertoire. RTK rarefaction, the Chao1 estimator, and Recon v2.1 estimates of unobserved clonotypes were used to assess repertoire richness. Generation probabilities were computed with OLGA for all TCRbeta clonotypes obtained by the gDNA method from a handful of donors. TCRdb stores this immuneACCESS table with in-frame sequences only. Part of the clones is absent; in the studies checked, under half of the shortfall reflects unresolved V genes, and no reason is known for the rest. The V and J calls and clone size come from that table; D and trimming were worked out from the DNA. In all, the sample holds about 2.3 million clones, and roughly 92% of those were seen once. The leading ten clones occupy around 0.4% of the sample.

Beyond this particular receptor, the publication reports: Higher generation probabilities were observed for clonotypes shared by all four sorted-subset donors than for non-shared clonotypes. Pairwise subsampling indicated that sequencing depth was expected to affect the degree of clonotype sharing among donors. Because the study included a small number of donors, the genetic and exposure-history diversity represented was limited. Around 5.4% of naive CD4, 3.5% of naive CD8, approximately 2.2% of memory CD4, and approximately 0.39% of memory CD8 clonotypes were shared across a few donors. Even with the large sequencing depth, rarefaction of the sorted-subset datasets indicated that sequencing was incomplete. Sampling was restricted to blood, and TCR repertoires in tissue are likely to differ from TCR repertoires in blood. Naive subsets generally had larger estimated clonotype richness than memory subsets did.

The V end loses 2 bases and the J end loses 0 bases, and a stretch of 20 bases separates them. The CDR3 spans 18 residues, from the cysteine through the phenylalanine. Only CDR3 DNA is held: 54 bases, read in frame from base 1. Per the germline V gene (reference sequence), GTSNPN is the CDR1 and SVGIG is the CDR2. Specimen: naive CD4+ T cells from PBMCs. The cell subset or site label on this specimen signifies: CD45RA+ positively selected. This clonotype was obtained from a man between 18 and 35 years old in good health. Some clones in this sample may be carry-over from other donors' samples. The rearrangement joined TRBV30 to TRBJ2-4, with TRBD1 as a weak D call on 6 bases. The CDR3 has the sequence CAWSTSLGQGVAKNIQYF. The nucleotides are TGTGCCTGGAGTACCTCCCTGGGACAAGGGGTAGCCAAAAACATTCAGTACTTC.